A selection of T cell receptor beta chains follows, all from one sample in a study of breast tumors, draining lymph nodes, adjacent tissues. MiXCR, applied by TCRdb to the multiplex PCR reads, yields one record per CDR3 protein. The sample has about 110,000 distinct CDR3 sequences, 30% seen once. The sequencing input was axillary lymph node tissue. All receptors derive from a female donor with breast cancer. Some clones in this sample may be carry-over from other donors' samples. The CDR3 runs from the conserved cysteine through the conserved F or W. A D gene is named only where the DNA matches it firmly. Size tells how often a clone was seen (once, few, many) or the class of an expanded clone, and some rows leave it out.

TRBJ2-7 - many TRBV6-6 TGTGCCAGCAGTTCTACAGGAGCCTACGAGCAGTACTTC CASSSTGAYEQYF
TRBJ2-5 TRBD2 many TRBV20-1 TGCAGTGCCGGTAGCGGGAGAATCAAGACCCAGTACTTC CSAGSGRIKTQYF
TRBJ1-6 TRBD1 - TRBV6-1 TGTGCCAGCAGAGACAGGGGAAATGGAGAATCACCCCTCCACTTT CASRDRGNGESPLHF
TRBJ1-4 - - TRBV28 TGTGCCAGCTGCACCGGGGGCGGGTTTATGGCTAATGAAAAACTGTTTTTT CASCTGGGFMANEKLFF
TRBJ1-6 - many TRBV12-3/TRBV12-4 TGTGCCAGCAGGGCCGGGACGGGAAATTCACCCCTCCACTTT CASRAGTGNSPLHF
TRBJ1-5 TRBD1 once TRBV20-1 TGCAGTGCTAGACAGATACAGGGGGCTAGGAATCAGCCCCAGCATTTT CSARQIQGARNQPQHF
TRBJ2-1 - - TRBV29-1 TGCGGCGTTGGAAACTCCTACAATGGGCAGTTCTTC CGVGNSYNGQFF
TRBJ2-2 TRBD1 many TRBV24-1 TGTGCCACCTCTGGACAGGGGTCCGGGGAGCTGTTTTTT CATSGQGSGELFF
TRBJ2-3 - many TRBV7-2 TGTGCCAGCAGCTTAGCGGGACTGAGCACAGATACGCAGTATTTT CASSLAGLSTDTQYF
TRBJ1-1 - - TRBV5-4 TGTGCCAGCAGCTTGGAGGGAAAACAAACTGAAGCTTTCTTT CASSLEGKQTEAFF
TRBJ1-5 - many TRBV7-2 TGTGCCAGCAGCTTACATTATGGAGAACTCACAGATACGCAGCATTTT CASSLHYGELTDTQHF